The clone carrying this T cell receptor (beta chain) showed up just once. The CDR3 loop spans 16 amino acids. Germline-derived CDR1 and CDR2 are LGHNA and YNFKEQ. Trimming cost V 4 bases and J 2 bases, with 16 bases left between them. This sample is part of a study of blood T cell repertoires in COVID-19. The overall study: Samples representing acute and convalescent COVID-19 were sourced from the United States, Italy and Spain.

Original methodology: Amplification from reference gene primers served as the basis for estimated nucleated cell counts. Here immunoSEQ multiplex PCR was the method, and the copy in TCRdb shows in-frame clones only, minus some. Clone size and the V and J calls come from that table; the DNA yielded D and trimming. The sample has about 70,000 clones; over 70% are singletons. The genes are TRBV4-2 and TRBJ2-3; D may be TRBD2 (6 bases). The sequenced material came from peripheral blood. The clonotype was recovered from a man between 65 and 79 years old who had recovered from COVID-19. DNA of the CDR3: TGTGCCAGCAGCCCGCGGGAACTTTTGGACACAGATACGCAGTATTTT. It encodes CASSPRELLDTDTQYF.